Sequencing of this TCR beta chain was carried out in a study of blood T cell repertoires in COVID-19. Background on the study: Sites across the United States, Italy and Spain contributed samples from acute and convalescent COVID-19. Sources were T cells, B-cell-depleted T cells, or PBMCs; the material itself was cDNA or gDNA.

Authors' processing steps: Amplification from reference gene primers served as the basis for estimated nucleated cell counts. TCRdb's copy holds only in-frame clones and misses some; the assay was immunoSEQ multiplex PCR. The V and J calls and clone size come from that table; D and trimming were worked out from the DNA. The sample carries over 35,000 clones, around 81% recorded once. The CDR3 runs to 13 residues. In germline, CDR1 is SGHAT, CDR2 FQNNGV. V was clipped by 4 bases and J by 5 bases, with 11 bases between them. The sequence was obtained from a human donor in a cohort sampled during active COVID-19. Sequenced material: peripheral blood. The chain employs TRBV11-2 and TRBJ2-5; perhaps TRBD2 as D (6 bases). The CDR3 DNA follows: TGTGCCAGCAGCTACGGGACTGGGGAGACCCAGTACTTC. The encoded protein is CASSYGTGETQYF.